What follows describes a single TCR beta chain. From germline, CDR1 is SQVTM and CDR2 ANQGSEA. The length of the CDR3 is 13 residues. V shed 6 bases, J shed 6 bases, and the junction held 7 bases outside the gene matches. This specimen comes from a study of shared clonotypes between healthy human individuals. TCRdb's table, derived via immunoSEQ multiplex PCR, lists solely in-frame clones and lacks some. The table has about 1.1 million clones, 78% seen once. The specimen was memory CD4+ T cells from PBMCs. Stated subset: CD45RA-negative fraction. This chain connects TRBV29-1 to TRBJ1-5; 8 bases align to TRBD1. The clonotype was recovered from a man aged 18 to 35 in good health. Some clones in this sample may be carry-over from other donors' samples. CDR3 residues: CSVVDRGSQPQHF. The CDR3 DNA reads as TGCAGCGTAGTCGACAGGGGTTCTCAGCCCCAGCATTTT.